A selection of T cell receptor beta chains follows, all from one sample in a study of blood T cell repertoires in COVID-19. The assay was immunoSEQ multiplex PCR, and TCRdb's table has in-frame clones only and misses some. The sample lists approximately 250,000 clones; approximately 86% were seen once. Material for sequencing was peripheral blood. These receptors were collected from a woman aged 60 to 75 with COVID-19, enrolled during active disease. Each CDR3 is given without its conserved first and last residue.

v_gene	CDR3aa
TRBV27	ASSPLDAAYEQY
TRBV4-2	ASSHTTGRTDTQY
TRBV5-1	ASSSGGIGSYNEQF
TRBV18	ASSQGQGEAF
TRBV5-4	ASSASPTSGRTGELF
TRBV5-1	ASCLGTGGNSLAGGTYNEQF
TRBV24-1	ATSDSSASSYNEQF
TRBV10-3	AISPGTGARETQY
TRBV30	AWRGDKDTGELF
TRBV7-9	ASSLRTSGRVDTQY
TRBV6-1	ASSDWGRAFYGYT
TRBV4-1	ASSQDLTGNEQF
TRBV14	ASSQETLAGGGNEQF
TRBV6-6	ASSLAAYYEQY
TRBV28	ASRQGIYEKLF
TRBV6-2/TRBV6-3	ASSYVGLAGTRGEF
TRBV10-2	ASSDRGAGEKLF
TRBV5-1	ASTGVNEKLF
TRBV3-1/TRBV3-2	ASSQEAQATGELF
TRBV4-2	ASSLSFTSVIDNEQF
TRBV15	ATSRDRTDPSYEQY
TRBV7-6	ASSQQGWSTEAF
TRBV10-3	ASALSGANVLT
TRBV20-1	SARVDQPQH
TRBV5-5	ASRQGITSGRAYEQY
TRBV11-2	ASSLVSSPLH
TRBV28	ASSPSGSSGNTIY
TRBV4-1	ASSQDQQGVSYEQY
TRBV9	ASSVADSRARGPYEQY
TRBV18	ASSRTGSLGGYT
TRBV7-8	ASSSSYGTVTMNTEAF
TRBV13	ASSMTSGRAGTGELF
TRBV19	ASSGGRREKLF
TRBV6-6	ASIGLSVQPQH
TRBV12-3/TRBV12-4	ASSLGADEKLF
TRBV5-8	ASSISRYGYT
TRBV5-1	ASSPSVGARRAF
TRBV4-3	ASSQDWREGLQY
TRBV5-1	ASSRDRTYEQY
TRBV3-1/TRBV3-2	ASSRWLSYNEQF
TRBV24-1	ATSDAAGQGFAGELF
TRBV7-6	ASSQGLAGGKRELF
TRBV5-1	ASSLTTVNTEAF
TRBV13	ASSFLRLAGADTQY
TRBV6-2/TRBV6-3	ASSRAGGPGGEQY